This T cell receptor (beta chain) was captured by sequencing in a study of blood T cells in healthy people across ages. Study-wide points: Roughly linear declines in TCR beta diversity per million T cells occurred with age. Leaving the PBMCs unsorted stopped any conclusive comparison of naive versus antigen-experienced cells. A greater number of naive CD4+ cells and higher diversity distinguished long-lived donors from aged donors.

The V segment lost 4 bases and the J segment 6 bases; nucleotides outside the gene matches: 11. Per germline, CDR1 LNHNV and CDR2 YYDKDF (reference sequence). This CDR3 is built from 17 residues. Next came a second PCR, run for roughly 6 to 11 cycles, which used a sample-barcoded 5' primer along with a J-beta primer mix. In TCRdb, the 5' RACE reads were re-called with MiXCR into one record per CDR3 protein. Altogether roughly 2 million distinct CDR3 sequences are present, less than 50% being singletons, with the ten largest covering 2.1%. As for this clonotype: What it binds is not known.

Healthy Caucasian individuals from Russia aged roughly 6 to 100 served as donors. The material sequenced was blood. The chain has TRBV15 and TRBJ1-6; 8 bases agree with TRBD1. This receptor was identified in a woman aged 40 to 49 in good health. The CDR3, as DNA: TGTGCCACCAGCACCTTTCAGGGGGCGCGGGGTAATTCACCCCTCCACTTT. It specifies CATSTFQGARGNSPLHF.